The clone carrying this TCR beta chain was counted ten times or more. Its antigen is still unknown. Time point indicated: persistent/refractory GD, antithyroid drugs over 5 years with positive TRAb. Construction of the TCR library relied on RNA isolated from PBMCs. The entry originates in a study of regulatory T cells in long-lasting Graves disease. Across the whole study: Those with persistent Graves' disease had received antithyroid drugs for over 5 years with positive TSH receptor antibodies. Findings of the study overall: Rather than thyroid tissue, only peripheral blood underwent study.

Libraries of TCR beta came from iRepertoire HTBI primers plus Arm-PCR of CDR3 regions. In TCRdb, the multiplex PCR reads were re-called with MiXCR into one record per CDR3 protein. The sample lists about 460,000 distinct CDR3 sequences; roughly 22% were seen once. This TCR was recovered from a female donor with Graves disease. Sample: peripheral blood mononuclear cells (PBMCs), taken when the disease was refractory, from a patient treated with antithyroid drugs.

CDR3 bases: TGCAGTGCTACAGGCCAGGGGGGTGCCTACGAGCAGTACTTC. This encodes CSATGQGGAYEQYF. The chain uses TRBV20-1 and TRBJ2-7; weak D call: TRBD1 (7 bases). The CDR3 has 14 amino acids. V dropped 4 bases and J dropped 2 bases, with 15 bases sitting between them. From germline, CDR1 is DFQATT and CDR2 SNEGSKA (reference sequence).